This TCR beta chain appears in the sequencing data of a study of blood T cell repertoires in COVID-19. V was shortened by 4 bases and J by 5 bases, with 12 bases between the two germline ends. Germline CDR1 is MNHEY and CDR2 is SVGEGT. The CDR3 sequence is 14 residues long. Authors' methods: Researchers report that nucleated cell counts were estimated from reference gene primer amplification. TCRdb keeps only in-frame clones here, not all; method: immunoSEQ multiplex PCR. D and trimming come from the DNA, and the V and J calls and clone size come from that table. The table shows roughly 32,000 clones, with 90% occurring only once.

The TCR sequence derives from a man in his 70s with active or convalescent COVID-19. The sequenced sample consisted of peripheral blood. The chain uses TRBV6-2 or TRBV6-3 and TRBJ2-1; possibly TRBD1 for D (6 bases). CDR3 DNA: TGTGCCAGCAGTTTGGGGACATTAAACAATGAGCAGTTCTTC. This gives the protein CASSLGTLNNEQFF.